A selection of T cell receptor beta chains follows, all from one sample in a study of CD8+ T cells in alopecia areata. Sequencing was performed with immunoSEQ multiplex PCR; in TCRdb, only in-frame clones are kept and a portion is missing. Here the sample spans 180,000 or so clones, 58% being singletons. Specimen: CD4+ T cells sorted from blood, collected at roughly week 58, from a patient treated with tofacitinib. The receptors derive from a human donor with alopecia areata. Each CDR3 is given with its conserved first and last residue. A D gene is named only where the DNA matches it firmly. Clone size is given for some rows only: seen once, a few or many times, or a class if the clone is expanded.

size | J | D | V | DNA | CDR3
few | TRBJ1-6 | . | TRBV7-9 | TGTGCCAGCAGCTTAGATCAGGGCCGCTCACCCCTCCACTTT | CASSLDQGRSPLHF
. | TRBJ1-1 | . | TRBV19 | TGTGCCTGTCACAGGGATTTTGGGGAGAACACTGAAGCTTTCTTT | CACHRDFGENTEAFF
once | TRBJ2-7 | . | TRBV4-1 | TGCGCCAGCAGCCAAGACCCCCAAGGCACCTACGAGCAGTACTTC | CASSQDPQGTYEQYF
. | TRBJ2-7 | . | TRBV29-1 | TGCAGCGTTGTGGAGGGTTCGTACGAGCAGTACTTC | CSVVEGSYEQYF
. | TRBJ1-2 | . | TRBV19 | TGTGCCAGTAGTATTGTTCTCCGTGAGGGTGGCTACACCTTC | CASSIVLREGGYTF
. | TRBJ2-5 | TRBD2 | TRBV13 | TGTGCCAGCAGACTTACGGGACTAGCGGAAGAGACCCAGTACTTC | CASRLTGLAEETQYF
. | TRBJ2-7 | . | TRBV4-1 | TGCGCCAGCAGCACGGCGGGGACGACGCCCTACGAGCAGTACTTC | CASSTAGTTPYEQYF
. | TRBJ1-6 | . | TRBV5-4 | TGTGCCAGCAGCTTCCCGGGGATTTCACCCCTCCACTTT | CASSFPGISPLHF
. | TRBJ1-6 | . | TRBV14 | TGTGCCAGCAGCCAAGAGGTCTGGTATTCACCCCTCCACTTT | CASSQEVWYSPLHF
. | TRBJ2-7 | . | TRBV7-9 | TGTGCCGGACGAGGAGGGGGAAACGAGCAGTACTTC | CAGRGGGNEQYF
. | TRBJ2-3 | . | TRBV25-1 | TGTGCCAGCAGTGAACTTGACAGAGGGTGGGATACGCAGTATTTT | CASSELDRGWDTQYF
. | TRBJ1-1 | . | TRBV30 | TGTGCCTGGAGTGTACAGCGCAGACTGGGCGCTTTCTTT | CAWSVQRRLGAFF
few | TRBJ1-2 | . | TRBV4-1 | TGCGCCAGCAGCCAAGCGGGGGGATTAGGCGGCTACACCTTC | CASSQAGGLGGYTF
few | TRBJ2-3 | . | TRBV29-1 | TGCAGCACCAGGGGAGATACGCAGTATTTT | CSTRGDTQYF
. | TRBJ2-7 | . | TRBV6-1 | TGTGCCAGCAGTTCCCTAGGACGGGTCTACGAGCAGTACTTC | CASSSLGRVYEQYF
. | TRBJ2-2 | . | TRBV6-5 | TGTGCCAGCAGTTACCGGGCAGCCTCTGGGACCGGGGAGCTGTTTTTT | CASSYRAASGTGELFF
. | TRBJ1-1 | . | TRBV6-1 | TGTGCCAGCAGTGATTCGGGCATACCGAACACTGAAGCTTTCTTT | CASSDSGIPNTEAFF
. | TRBJ1-5 | . | TRBV7-2 | TGTGCCAGCAGCTTTACTCAGGGTTCGATCGAGCCCCAGCATTTT | CASSFTQGSIEPQHF
. | TRBJ2-5 | . | TRBV6-1 | TGTGCCAGCAGTGAAGTACAGGGCGGTTGGGAGACCCAGTACTTC | CASSEVQGGWETQYF
. | TRBJ1-1 | . | TRBV7-8 | TGTGCCAGCAGCCCCAAAAGTGGATCCACCGAAGCTTTCTTT | CASSPKSGSTEAFF
. | TRBJ2-3 | . | TRBV29-1 | TGCAGCGTTGATGTCCCCCCTTGGGTAGATACGCAGTATTTT | CSVDVPPWVDTQYF
. | TRBJ2-7 | TRBD1 | TRBV6-5 | TGTGCCAGCAGTGGGGACAGGGACGTGTCCTACGAGCAGTACTTC | CASSGDRDVSYEQYF
. | TRBJ1-1 | . | TRBV5-1 | TGCGCCAGCAGCTTGTCCGTTGGGGCTCCGGTGGGCACTGAAGCTTTCTTT | CASSLSVGAPVGTEAFF
few | TRBJ2-1 | . | TRBV10-3 | TGTGCCATCAGTGAGTCCGGGCAGGCCGGGGCCTCTGTGCAGTTCTTC | CAISESGQAGASVQFF
. | TRBJ1-1 | . | TRBV30 | TGTGCCTGGAGTGATTCGTGGAGGGAGGGTAGAAAAGCTTTCTTT | CAWSDSWREGRKAFF
. | TRBJ2-7 | TRBD1 | TRBV4-1 | TGCGCCAGCAGCCAAGAGCCGACAGGGGGCGGCTACGAGCAGTACTTC | CASSQEPTGGGYEQYF
. | TRBJ2-3 | . | TRBV6-1 | TGTGCCAGCAGTGCGGCGATGGGCACCACAGATACGCAGTATTTT | CASSAAMGTTDTQYF
. | TRBJ2-5 | . | TRBV7-9 | TGTGCCAGCAGCTTACGCAGCGGCGAGACCCAGTACTTC | CASSLRSGETQYF
. | TRBJ2-7 | . | TRBV29-1 | TGCAGCGTTGAATTCTCCCACGAGCAGTACTTC | CSVEFSHEQYF